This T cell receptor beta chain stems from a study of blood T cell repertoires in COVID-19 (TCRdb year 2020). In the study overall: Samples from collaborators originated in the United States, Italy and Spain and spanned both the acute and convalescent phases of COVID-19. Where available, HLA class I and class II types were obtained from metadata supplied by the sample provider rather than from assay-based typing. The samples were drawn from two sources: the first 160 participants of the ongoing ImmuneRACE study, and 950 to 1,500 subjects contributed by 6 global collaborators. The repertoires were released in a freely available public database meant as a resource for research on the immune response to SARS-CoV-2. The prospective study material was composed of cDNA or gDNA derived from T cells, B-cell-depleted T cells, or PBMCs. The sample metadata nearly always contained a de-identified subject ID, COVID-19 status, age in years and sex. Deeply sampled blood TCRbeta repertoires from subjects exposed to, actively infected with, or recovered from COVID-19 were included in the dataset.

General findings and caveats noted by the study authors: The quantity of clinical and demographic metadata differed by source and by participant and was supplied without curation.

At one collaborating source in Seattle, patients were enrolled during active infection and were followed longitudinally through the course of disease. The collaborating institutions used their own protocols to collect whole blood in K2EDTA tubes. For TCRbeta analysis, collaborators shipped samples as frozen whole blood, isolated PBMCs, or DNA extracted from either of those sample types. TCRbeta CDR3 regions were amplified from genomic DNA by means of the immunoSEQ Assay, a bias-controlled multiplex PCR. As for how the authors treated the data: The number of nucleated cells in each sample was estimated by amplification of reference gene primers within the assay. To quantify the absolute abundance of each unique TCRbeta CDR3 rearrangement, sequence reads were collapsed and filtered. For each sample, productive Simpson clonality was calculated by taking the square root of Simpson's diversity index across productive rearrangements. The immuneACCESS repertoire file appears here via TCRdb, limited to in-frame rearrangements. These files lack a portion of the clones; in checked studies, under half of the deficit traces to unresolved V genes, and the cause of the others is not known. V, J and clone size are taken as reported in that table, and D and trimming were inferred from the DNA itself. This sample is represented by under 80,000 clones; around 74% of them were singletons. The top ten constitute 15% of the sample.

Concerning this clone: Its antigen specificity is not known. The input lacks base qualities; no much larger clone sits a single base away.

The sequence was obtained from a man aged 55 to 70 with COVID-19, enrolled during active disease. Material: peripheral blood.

The CDR3 has the sequence CASSLRTVNTEAFF. Here is the DNA: TGTGCCAGCAGCTTAAGGACAGTGAACACTGAAGCTTTCTTT. This chain is built from TRBV11-2 and TRBJ1-1; 6 matching bases give a weak D call of TRBD1. V and J lose 2 bases and 0 bases, and a span of 7 bases separates them. Including cysteine and phenylalanine, the CDR3 has 14 amino acids. CDR3 DNA is the only sequence kept; it has 42 bases, read in frame from the first base. CDR1 and CDR2 are drawn from the germline V gene: SGHAT, FQNNGV.